These T cell receptor beta chains were read from a single sample in a study of cytomegalovirus exposure and HLA in healthy donors. Clones were sequenced by immunoSEQ multiplex PCR, and TCRdb holds only the in-frame ones, with some missing. The top ten clones hold about 6.4% of a sample with 150,000 to 200,000 clones, about three quarters of them seen once. The sequencing input was PBMCs. Source of these receptors: a middle-aged man in good health and CMV-seropositive. CDR3s include the opening cysteine and the closing phenylalanine or tryptophan. The order of the fields is J gene, CDR3 length, D gene, V gene, clone size, CDR3 DNA, CDR3 protein. The D gene is left open where the match is weak. A row's size may be missing; if present it is once, few, many or a size class.

j_call: TRBJ1-2; cdr3_length: 13; d_call: TRBD1; v_call: TRBV14; clone_size: .; cdr3_nt: TGTGCCAGCAGCCAAGGACAGGGGGCTGGCTACACCTTC; cdr3_aa: CASSQGQGAGYTF
j_call: TRBJ1-1; cdr3_length: 15; d_call: .; v_call: TRBV19; clone_size: .; cdr3_nt: TGTGCCAGTAGTATAGTATCAACAGGGAACACTGAAGCTTTCTTT; cdr3_aa: CASSIVSTGNTEAFF
j_call: TRBJ1-6; cdr3_length: 15; d_call: .; v_call: TRBV19; clone_size: .; cdr3_nt: TGTGCCAGTACCCGGCGGGCAGGCTCAAATTCACCCCTCCACTTT; cdr3_aa: CASTRRAGSNSPLHF
j_call: TRBJ1-2; cdr3_length: 15; d_call: TRBD1; v_call: TRBV28; clone_size: .; cdr3_nt: TGTGCCAGCAGTCCCCTGGGACAGGGAAACTATGGCTACACCTTC; cdr3_aa: CASSPLGQGNYGYTF
j_call: TRBJ2-1; cdr3_length: 18; d_call: TRBD2; v_call: TRBV11-2; clone_size: .; cdr3_nt: TGTGCCAGCAGCTTAGTGACTAGCGGGAGAGGCACCTACAATGAGCAGTTCTTC; cdr3_aa: CASSLVTSGRGTYNEQFF
j_call: TRBJ1-5; cdr3_length: 15; d_call: .; v_call: TRBV7-8; clone_size: .; cdr3_nt: TGTGCCAGCAGCTTAGGGACAGCCCATAATCAGCCCCAGCATTTT; cdr3_aa: CASSLGTAHNQPQHF
j_call: TRBJ1-5; cdr3_length: 12; d_call: .; v_call: TRBV19; clone_size: .; cdr3_nt: TGTGCCAGTAGTCTCCCCAATCAGCCCCAGCATTTT; cdr3_aa: CASSLPNQPQHF
j_call: TRBJ2-6; cdr3_length: 17; d_call: TRBD2; v_call: TRBV28; clone_size: .; cdr3_nt: TGTGCCAGCAGTTTAGGGGAGGGGCAGGGTGGGGCCAACGTCCTGACTTTC; cdr3_aa: CASSLGEGQGGANVLTF
j_call: TRBJ1-2; cdr3_length: 11; d_call: .; v_call: TRBV6-6; clone_size: .; cdr3_nt: TGTGCCAGCAGCCCCGGTCGCGGCTACACCTTC; cdr3_aa: CASSPGRGYTF
j_call: TRBJ2-1; cdr3_length: 13; d_call: .; v_call: TRBV10-3; clone_size: .; cdr3_nt: TGTGCCAGCCTTAGCGGAAACTACAATGAGCAGTTCTTC; cdr3_aa: CASLSGNYNEQFF
j_call: TRBJ1-2; cdr3_length: 14; d_call: .; v_call: TRBV29-1; clone_size: .; cdr3_nt: TGCAGCGTTGAGGCTGGGGGCGCTCTTTATGGCTACACCTTC; cdr3_aa: CSVEAGGALYGYTF
j_call: TRBJ1-4; cdr3_length: 12; d_call: .; v_call: TRBV7-9; clone_size: .; cdr3_nt: TGTGCCACGGGGGGAACTAATGAAAAACTGTTTTTT; cdr3_aa: CATGGTNEKLFF
j_call: TRBJ2-5; cdr3_length: 16; d_call: .; v_call: TRBV12-5; clone_size: .; cdr3_nt: TGTGCTAGTGGTTTGGCCATGGACAGAAGGCAAGAGACCCAGTACTTC; cdr3_aa: CASGLAMDRRQETQYF
j_call: TRBJ1-2; cdr3_length: 13; d_call: .; v_call: TRBV2; clone_size: .; cdr3_nt: TGTGCCAGCATCCGGGACACGAGCTATGGCTACACCTTC; cdr3_aa: CASIRDTSYGYTF
j_call: TRBJ2-5; cdr3_length: 15; d_call: TRBD1; v_call: TRBV28; clone_size: .; cdr3_nt: TGTGCCAGCAGGTCGGGACAGGGTCACCAAGAGACCCAGTACTTC; cdr3_aa: CASRSGQGHQETQYF
j_call: TRBJ1-1; cdr3_length: 14; d_call: .; v_call: TRBV7-9; clone_size: .; cdr3_nt: TGTGCCAGCAGCTTAGTTGGCGGGATGACTGAAGCTTTCTTT; cdr3_aa: CASSLVGGMTEAFF
j_call: TRBJ1-2; cdr3_length: 18; d_call: TRBD1; v_call: TRBV19; clone_size: .; cdr3_nt: TGTGCCAGTAGTTTACACCGGGACAGGGGAGCCTCCAACTATGGCTACACCTTC; cdr3_aa: CASSLHRDRGASNYGYTF
j_call: TRBJ2-7; cdr3_length: 16; d_call: .; v_call: TRBV19; clone_size: .; cdr3_nt: TGTGCCAGTAGTATAGGCTCCGGGACTGGGGTCTACGAGCAGTACTTC; cdr3_aa: CASSIGSGTGVYEQYF
j_call: TRBJ2-4; cdr3_length: 13; d_call: .; v_call: TRBV5-4; clone_size: once; cdr3_nt: TGTGCCAGCAGCTTGTCCCTCAAAAACAGTCAGTACTTC; cdr3_aa: CASSLSLKNSQYF
j_call: TRBJ1-1; cdr3_length: 13; d_call: .; v_call: TRBV5-1; clone_size: .; cdr3_nt: TGCGCCAGCAGTGGGGCATTGAACACTGAAGCTTTCTTT; cdr3_aa: CASSGALNTEAFF
j_call: TRBJ1-4; cdr3_length: 15; d_call: .; v_call: TRBV9; clone_size: once; cdr3_nt: TGTGCCAGCAGCGAGTCCCAGGCCCGGGAGGAAAAACTGTTTTTT; cdr3_aa: CASSESQAREEKLFF
j_call: TRBJ1-5; cdr3_length: 13; d_call: .; v_call: TRBV5-1; clone_size: .; cdr3_nt: TGCGCCAGCAGCCCAGGGGGCAATCAGCCCCAGCATTTT; cdr3_aa: CASSPGGNQPQHF
j_call: TRBJ1-1; cdr3_length: 15; d_call: .; v_call: TRBV10-3; clone_size: few; cdr3_nt: TGTGCCATCAGTGAGTCTTTCAGGGGGAACACTGAAGCTTTCTTT; cdr3_aa: CAISESFRGNTEAFF
j_call: TRBJ1-1; cdr3_length: 16; d_call: .; v_call: TRBV5-1; clone_size: .; cdr3_nt: TGCGCCAGCAGCTTGGATGGTGGAGGGTCCCTTGGTGAAGCTTTCTTT; cdr3_aa: CASSLDGGGSLGEAFF
j_call: TRBJ1-2; cdr3_length: 13; d_call: .; v_call: TRBV28; clone_size: .; cdr3_nt: TGTGCCAGCAGTCCCCCGGGGAAGGGTGGCTACACCTTC; cdr3_aa: CASSPPGKGGYTF
j_call: TRBJ1-1; cdr3_length: 14; d_call: .; v_call: TRBV5-1; clone_size: .; cdr3_nt: TGCGCCAGCAGCCGGGGAACCATGAACACTGAAGCTTTCTTT; cdr3_aa: CASSRGTMNTEAFF
j_call: TRBJ2-7; cdr3_length: 16; d_call: TRBD2; v_call: TRBV11-1; clone_size: .; cdr3_nt: TGTGCCAGCAGCCCGGGACTAGCGGGAGAGGCGTACGAGCAGTACTTC; cdr3_aa: CASSPGLAGEAYEQYF
j_call: TRBJ1-3; cdr3_length: 13; d_call: .; v_call: TRBV6-1; clone_size: .; cdr3_nt: TGTGCCAGCAGTGATGGGCCGATGAACACCATATATTTT; cdr3_aa: CASSDGPMNTIYF
j_call: TRBJ2-7; cdr3_length: 16; d_call: .; v_call: TRBV28; clone_size: .; cdr3_nt: TGTGCCAGCAGCCCCGCGATTGGCGGATCCCTCTACGAGCAGTACTTC; cdr3_aa: CASSPAIGGSLYEQYF
j_call: TRBJ1-1; cdr3_length: 16; d_call: .; v_call: TRBV7-6; clone_size: once; cdr3_nt: TGTGCCAGCAGCCCTCACCCAGGGTTTAGGAACACTGAAGCTTTCTTT; cdr3_aa: CASSPHPGFRNTEAFF
j_call: TRBJ1-2; cdr3_length: 14; d_call: .; v_call: TRBV6-4; clone_size: few; cdr3_nt: TGTGCCAGCAGACCGGGGGGGACTAACTATGGCTACACCTTC; cdr3_aa: CASRPGGTNYGYTF
j_call: TRBJ2-7; cdr3_length: 13; d_call: .; v_call: TRBV6-6; clone_size: .; cdr3_nt: TGTGCCAGCAGTACCCGCTGGAGCTACGAGCAGTACTTC; cdr3_aa: CASSTRWSYEQYF
j_call: TRBJ2-5; cdr3_length: 13; d_call: TRBD2; v_call: TRBV7-3; clone_size: .; cdr3_nt: TGTGCCAGCGGTGTGGGGGGGAAAGAGACCCAGTACTTC; cdr3_aa: CASGVGGKETQYF
j_call: TRBJ1-2; cdr3_length: 15; d_call: TRBD1; v_call: TRBV28; clone_size: .; cdr3_nt: TGTGCCAGCAGTTACACAGGGGGCCTGCACTATGGCTACACCTTC; cdr3_aa: CASSYTGGLHYGYTF
j_call: TRBJ2-5; cdr3_length: 15; d_call: TRBD2; v_call: TRBV7-6; clone_size: .; cdr3_nt: TGTGCCAGCAGCTTACGGACTAGCATGGTAGAGACCCAGTACTTC; cdr3_aa: CASSLRTSMVETQYF
j_call: TRBJ2-1; cdr3_length: 18; d_call: TRBD2; v_call: TRBV27; clone_size: .; cdr3_nt: TGTGCCAGCAGTGGTGTGAGCGGGAGGGCCCAGTCTTACAATGAGCAGTTCTTC; cdr3_aa: CASSGVSGRAQSYNEQFF
j_call: TRBJ1-2; cdr3_length: 16; d_call: .; v_call: TRBV18; clone_size: .; cdr3_nt: TGTGCCAGCTCACCGTTCTCCTCAGGGACTAACTATGGCTACACCTTC; cdr3_aa: CASSPFSSGTNYGYTF
j_call: TRBJ2-1; cdr3_length: 18; d_call: TRBD2; v_call: TRBV5-1; clone_size: .; cdr3_nt: TGCGCCAGCAGCTTGAAACTGACTAGCGGGCGAGAGTCCAATGAGCAGTTCTTC; cdr3_aa: CASSLKLTSGRESNEQFF
j_call: TRBJ1-3; cdr3_length: 13; d_call: .; v_call: TRBV7-2; clone_size: .; cdr3_nt: TGTGCCAGCAGCTTAGCGGAGGGAAACACCATATATTTT; cdr3_aa: CASSLAEGNTIYF
j_call: TRBJ2-7; cdr3_length: 14; d_call: TRBD2; v_call: TRBV6-6; clone_size: .; cdr3_nt: TGTGCCAGCAGACCGGGACTAGCGGGAGACGAGCAGTACTTC; cdr3_aa: CASRPGLAGDEQYF
j_call: TRBJ1-5; cdr3_length: 13; d_call: .; v_call: TRBV4-1; clone_size: few; cdr3_nt: TGCGCCAGCAGCCAAGATGAGGATCAGCCCCAGCATTTT; cdr3_aa: CASSQDEDQPQHF
j_call: TRBJ2-1; cdr3_length: 15; d_call: TRBD1; v_call: TRBV5-4; clone_size: .; cdr3_nt: TGTGCCAGCCGCCGCCCGGGACAGGCGTACAATGAGCAGTTCTTC; cdr3_aa: CASRRPGQAYNEQFF
j_call: TRBJ1-4; cdr3_length: 16; d_call: .; v_call: TRBV7-9; clone_size: .; cdr3_nt: TGTGCCAGCAGCTTTACTCCGAACAGGGCTAATGAAAAACTGTTTTTT; cdr3_aa: CASSFTPNRANEKLFF
j_call: TRBJ1-4; cdr3_length: 15; d_call: .; v_call: TRBV6-1; clone_size: .; cdr3_nt: TGTGCCAGCAGTGAAGCTCCAGGGATTAATGAAAAACTGTTTTTT; cdr3_aa: CASSEAPGINEKLFF
j_call: TRBJ2-7; cdr3_length: 13; d_call: TRBD2; v_call: TRBV18; clone_size: few; cdr3_nt: TGTGCCAGCTCACAAACTAGCGACAACGAGCAGTACTTC; cdr3_aa: CASSQTSDNEQYF
j_call: TRBJ1-1; cdr3_length: 13; d_call: .; v_call: TRBV27; clone_size: .; cdr3_nt: TGTGCCAGCTTCGACAGGATGAACACTGAAGCTTTCTTT; cdr3_aa: CASFDRMNTEAFF